The rows below give T cell receptor beta chains drawn from one sample of a study of blood T cell repertoires in COVID-19. Clones were read by immunoSEQ multiplex PCR, and TCRdb kept only the in-frame ones, dropping some. This table has a few hundred thousand clones, 87% appearing once. Material: PBMCs or T cells enriched from blood (not recorded which). The origin of the receptors is a woman aged 18-35 years who had recovered from COVID-19. Both conserved end residues are part of each CDR3. The order of the fields is clone size, V gene, J gene, D gene, CDR3 DNA, CDR3 protein. A D gene is named only where the DNA matches it firmly. A clone size is listed for some rows: how often the clone was seen (once, few, many), or a class if it is expanded.

abundance: once; v_gene: TRBV7-2; j_gene: TRBJ2-7; d_gene: NA; CDR3nt: TGTGCCAGCAGGGCCGTTAACAGGGCGAACTACGAGCAGTACTTC; CDR3aa: CASRAVNRANYEQYF
abundance: many; v_gene: TRBV10-1; j_gene: TRBJ2-7; d_gene: TRBD2; CDR3nt: TGCGCCAGGAGCTACCTATCCCCTAGCGGCGTCTCCTACGAGCAGTACTTC; CDR3aa: CARSYLSPSGVSYEQYF
abundance: NA; v_gene: TRBV4-3; j_gene: TRBJ1-4; d_gene: TRBD1; CDR3nt: TGCGCCAGCAGCCAAGGTCATCGAGGGCAGGGGGCCAGAAAACTGTTTTTT; CDR3aa: CASSQGHRGQGARKLFF
abundance: NA; v_gene: TRBV5-1; j_gene: TRBJ1-1; d_gene: NA; CDR3nt: TGCGCCAGCAGCTTTGCGGGGGCGCAGACTGAAGCTTTCTTT; CDR3aa: CASSFAGAQTEAFF
abundance: once; v_gene: TRBV11-2; j_gene: TRBJ2-1; d_gene: NA; CDR3nt: TGTGCCAGCGGGAGGTGGAACAATGAGCAGTTCTTC; CDR3aa: CASGRWNNEQFF
abundance: NA; v_gene: TRBV18; j_gene: TRBJ1-1; d_gene: NA; CDR3nt: TGTGCCAGCTCGCCCCCACCCCGACAGTCGAACACTGAAGCTTTCTTT; CDR3aa: CASSPPPRQSNTEAFF
abundance: NA; v_gene: TRBV19; j_gene: TRBJ2-1; d_gene: TRBD2; CDR3nt: TGTGCTGCGGGCGGACTAGCGGGAGGGCCCTCCTACAATGAGCAGTTCTTC; CDR3aa: CAAGGLAGGPSYNEQFF
abundance: NA; v_gene: TRBV7-9; j_gene: TRBJ1-5; d_gene: NA; CDR3nt: TGTGCCAGCAGCTTATCCGCGGGAGTCGCCCAGGAGGGCAATCAGCCCCAGCATTTT; CDR3aa: CASSLSAGVAQEGNQPQHF
abundance: NA; v_gene: TRBV23-1; j_gene: TRBJ2-7; d_gene: NA; CDR3nt: TGCGCCAGCAGTCACCGAGATGTCTACGAGCAGTACTTC; CDR3aa: CASSHRDVYEQYF
abundance: once; v_gene: TRBV29-1; j_gene: TRBJ2-1; d_gene: NA; CDR3nt: TGCAGCGTTGAACTAGGCCGAATCGATGAGCAGTTCTTC; CDR3aa: CSVELGRIDEQFF
abundance: NA; v_gene: TRBV5-6; j_gene: TRBJ1-4; d_gene: NA; CDR3nt: TGTGCCAGCAGCTTTACCAGGGGAAGTCGGGAAAAACTGTTTTTT; CDR3aa: CASSFTRGSREKLFF
abundance: once; v_gene: TRBV4-3; j_gene: TRBJ2-3; d_gene: NA; CDR3nt: TGCGCCAGCAGTATGGCGGGGCGCACAGATACGCAGTATTTT; CDR3aa: CASSMAGRTDTQYF
abundance: few; v_gene: TRBV7-9; j_gene: TRBJ1-1; d_gene: NA; CDR3nt: TGTGCCAGCAGCCCCGTCAGGGGACGGACTGAAGCTTTCTTT; CDR3aa: CASSPVRGRTEAFF
abundance: NA; v_gene: TRBV3-1/TRBV3-2; j_gene: TRBJ1-4; d_gene: TRBD1; CDR3nt: TGTGCCAGCAGCCAAGACCGGGCGACAGGGCTTTATGAAAAACTGTTTTTT; CDR3aa: CASSQDRATGLYEKLFF
abundance: few; v_gene: TRBV4-1; j_gene: TRBJ2-6; d_gene: NA; CDR3nt: TGCGCCAGCAGCCAAGATTTGCAGGCGACCCTCTCTGGGGCCAACGTCCTGACTTTC; CDR3aa: CASSQDLQATLSGANVLTF
abundance: NA; v_gene: TRBV6-5; j_gene: TRBJ2-2; d_gene: NA; CDR3nt: TGTGCCAGCAGTTACTCTTCTAGCTTGGACGGGGAGCTGTTTTTT; CDR3aa: CASSYSSSLDGELFF
abundance: NA; v_gene: TRBV2; j_gene: TRBJ1-1; d_gene: NA; CDR3nt: TGTGCCAGCAGTGAAGAACAGGGCCTTGAAGCTTTCTTT; CDR3aa: CASSEEQGLEAFF
abundance: NA; v_gene: TRBV3-1/TRBV3-2; j_gene: TRBJ1-4; d_gene: TRBD1; CDR3nt: TGTGCCAGCAGCCAAGATCTGGGACAGGGTAGTGAAAAACTGTTTTTT; CDR3aa: CASSQDLGQGSEKLFF
abundance: NA; v_gene: TRBV7-2; j_gene: TRBJ2-7; d_gene: NA; CDR3nt: TGTGCCAGCAGCTCCTACAGGGAGCAAAACGAGCAGTACTTC; CDR3aa: CASSSYREQNEQYF
abundance: NA; v_gene: TRBV13; j_gene: TRBJ1-1; d_gene: NA; CDR3nt: TGTGCCAGCAGCTTAGTGAGGGGGATGAACACTGAAGCTTTCTTT; CDR3aa: CASSLVRGMNTEAFF
abundance: NA; v_gene: TRBV27; j_gene: TRBJ1-6; d_gene: NA; CDR3nt: TGTGCCAGCAGTTCGTATGCGGGGTCACCCCTCCACTTT; CDR3aa: CASSSYAGSPLHF
abundance: NA; v_gene: TRBV19; j_gene: TRBJ2-3; d_gene: TRBD1; CDR3nt: TGTGCCAGTAGTGTAGCCTGGACAGGTGCAGATACGCAGTATTTT; CDR3aa: CASSVAWTGADTQYF
abundance: once; v_gene: TRBV19; j_gene: TRBJ1-3; d_gene: NA; CDR3nt: TGTGCCAGTAGTAGCTACCGAGTCGGGAGCTCTGGAAACACCATATATTTT; CDR3aa: CASSSYRVGSSGNTIYF
abundance: NA; v_gene: TRBV2; j_gene: TRBJ2-2; d_gene: NA; CDR3nt: TGTGCCAGCAGTGACAGGACAGCGAACACCGGGGAGCTGTTTTTT; CDR3aa: CASSDRTANTGELFF
abundance: few; v_gene: TRBV7-9; j_gene: TRBJ1-2; d_gene: TRBD1; CDR3nt: TGTGCCAGCAGCTTCTGGGGCAGGGGGGATGGCTACACCTTC; CDR3aa: CASSFWGRGDGYTF
abundance: once; v_gene: TRBV6-5; j_gene: TRBJ2-5; d_gene: TRBD2; CDR3nt: TGTGCCAGCAGAGTGCTAGCGGGGTCACAAGAGACCCAGTACTTC; CDR3aa: CASRVLAGSQETQYF
abundance: NA; v_gene: TRBV5-1; j_gene: TRBJ1-2; d_gene: NA; CDR3nt: TGCGCCAGCAACAATAAGGGGTATTCGTATGGCTACACCTTC; CDR3aa: CASNNKGYSYGYTF
abundance: NA; v_gene: TRBV28; j_gene: TRBJ1-5; d_gene: TRBD1; CDR3nt: TGTGCCAGCAGCCTAAAAGGACAGGGCGATCAGCCCCAGCATTTT; CDR3aa: CASSLKGQGDQPQHF
abundance: NA; v_gene: TRBV10-3; j_gene: TRBJ1-4; d_gene: TRBD1; CDR3nt: TGTGCCATCAGCGCACAGGGGGGGAATGAAAAACTGTTTTTT; CDR3aa: CAISAQGGNEKLFF
abundance: once; v_gene: TRBV4-2; j_gene: TRBJ2-7; d_gene: NA; CDR3nt: TGTGCCAGCAGCCCTGAAGCGGGCGGTGCCTACGAGCAGTACTTC; CDR3aa: CASSPEAGGAYEQYF
abundance: NA; v_gene: TRBV20-1; j_gene: TRBJ1-1; d_gene: NA; CDR3nt: TGCAGTGCTAGTCCCACTTGGAACACTGAAGCTTTCTTT; CDR3aa: CSASPTWNTEAFF
abundance: NA; v_gene: TRBV19; j_gene: TRBJ1-2; d_gene: TRBD1; CDR3nt: TGTGCCAGTAGTACCCTACCGGGACAGGGGGCGTTCTATGGCTACACCTTC; CDR3aa: CASSTLPGQGAFYGYTF
abundance: NA; v_gene: TRBV9; j_gene: TRBJ2-7; d_gene: TRBD2; CDR3nt: TGTGCCAGCAGCGTAGCGGGGGGGGCCTTGGAGCAGTACTTC; CDR3aa: CASSVAGGALEQYF
abundance: NA; v_gene: TRBV5-8; j_gene: TRBJ1-5; d_gene: TRBD1; CDR3nt: TGTGCCAGCAGCTTACAGGGGAATCAGCCCCAGCATTTT; CDR3aa: CASSLQGNQPQHF
abundance: NA; v_gene: TRBV7-2; j_gene: TRBJ1-4; d_gene: NA; CDR3nt: TGTGCCAGCAGCTTAGAAGGGGGAGCTAATGAAAAACTGTTTTTT; CDR3aa: CASSLEGGANEKLFF
abundance: few; v_gene: TRBV5-1; j_gene: TRBJ1-1; d_gene: NA; CDR3nt: TGCGCCAGCAGCTCCCAGGCGGGGGCTGAAGCTTTCTTT; CDR3aa: CASSSQAGAEAFF
abundance: NA; v_gene: TRBV9; j_gene: TRBJ1-3; d_gene: NA; CDR3nt: TGTGCCAGCAGCGTGACAGGAAGCTCTGGAAACACCATATATTTT; CDR3aa: CASSVTGSSGNTIYF
abundance: NA; v_gene: TRBV28; j_gene: TRBJ1-2; d_gene: TRBD1; CDR3nt: TGTGCCAGCAGTTCCTCAGGGGGTTTTGGCTACACCTTC; CDR3aa: CASSSSGGFGYTF
abundance: NA; v_gene: TRBV7-2; j_gene: TRBJ2-2; d_gene: NA; CDR3nt: TGTGCCAGCAGCTTAGGATCAGGAAACACCGGGGAGCTGTTTTTT; CDR3aa: CASSLGSGNTGELFF
abundance: NA; v_gene: TRBV2; j_gene: TRBJ1-5; d_gene: NA; CDR3nt: TGTGCCAGCGGCGGGGCCCATAGCAATCAGCCCCAGCATTTT; CDR3aa: CASGGAHSNQPQHF
abundance: NA; v_gene: TRBV3-1/TRBV3-2; j_gene: TRBJ1-2; d_gene: TRBD1; CDR3nt: TGTGCCAGCAGCCTCTACCTGAGGACAGGGTACGGCTACACCTTC; CDR3aa: CASSLYLRTGYGYTF
abundance: NA; v_gene: TRBV4-2; j_gene: TRBJ1-3; d_gene: TRBD1; CDR3nt: TGTGCCAGCAGCCAGCTCGGCGGGACAGACGCTGGAAACACCATATATTTT; CDR3aa: CASSQLGGTDAGNTIYF
abundance: NA; v_gene: TRBV6-2/TRBV6-3; j_gene: TRBJ2-3; d_gene: TRBD2; CDR3nt: TGTGCCAGCAGTTACCGGGACTACATAGGCACAGATACGCAGTATTTT; CDR3aa: CASSYRDYIGTDTQYF
abundance: NA; v_gene: TRBV28; j_gene: TRBJ1-4; d_gene: NA; CDR3nt: TGTGCCAGCAGTCGGGGGGATGAAAAACTGTTTTTT; CDR3aa: CASSRGDEKLFF
abundance: NA; v_gene: TRBV10-3; j_gene: TRBJ2-3; d_gene: NA; CDR3nt: TGTGCCATCAGCTTCGCCCCGGGAGTGAACTCAGATACGCAGTATTTT; CDR3aa: CAISFAPGVNSDTQYF
abundance: NA; v_gene: TRBV30; j_gene: TRBJ2-3; d_gene: TRBD2; CDR3nt: TGTGCCTGGAGCGGGGGACTAGCGGGTCGGGGTACGCAGTATTTT; CDR3aa: CAWSGGLAGRGTQYF